The sequence of this T cell receptor (delta chain) was determined in a study of gamma-delta T cells after stem cell transplantation (dated by TCRdb to the mid-2010s). CDR3 length: 22 amino acids, cysteine to phenylalanine. Kept here is only the CDR3 DNA, which spans 66 bases and is read in frame from base 1. CDR1 TSWWSYY and CDR2 QGS are derived from the germline V gene. This clone showed up just a few times. Its antigen remains undetermined. A junction boundary mismatches the germline segment, possibly from a read error. Receptor libraries were prepared by RT-PCR. The sample was run on an Illumina MiSeq. After TCRdb called clones again from the public reads with CATT, rows with identical DNA were merged. Recorded for this sample are about 710 delta-chain clones; about 6% of them occurred a single time. 50% to 60% of the sample lies in the top ten.

This sequence originates from a human donor. It is not recorded whose cells these are; they may come from a transplant donor. The chain uses TRDV1 and TRDJ1, with TRDD3 identical over 11 junction bases. Material for sequencing was gamma-delta T cells. The nucleotides read TGTGCCCTTGGGGAAAAGCTCCTTACTCTACGGATAATACTGGGGGATATCGATAAACTCATCTTT. Translated, it gives CALGEKLLTLRIILGDIDKLIF.